Each of the 3 T cell receptor beta chains below was sequenced from the same sample in a study of T cell responses to AZD1222 COVID-19 vaccine. Clones were sequenced by immunoSEQ multiplex PCR, and TCRdb holds only the in-frame ones, with some missing. This sample carries roughly 150,000 clones, under 95% of them seen once, and the ten largest clones take around 5%. Material: peripheral blood, obtained on day 0 of AZD1222 vaccination. The source of these receptors is an adult in good health.

The chain carries TRBV3-1 (or the pseudogene TRBV3-2) and TRBJ1-1, with D tentatively TRBD1 (6 bases). The CDR3 runs to 12 residues. Trimming took 3 bases from V and 8 from J, leaving 10 bases between them. Germline V CDR1 and CDR2: LGHDT, YNNKEL (reference sequence). In nucleotides, the CDR3 is TGTGCCAGCAGCCAGAGGGGGTGGGAAGCTTTCTTT. Protein product: CASSQRGWEAFF.

This clone was observed a single time. The chain couples TRBV24-1 to TRBJ2-1; 7 nucleotides agree with TRBD1. The trim removed 3 bases at V and 6 bases at J, leaving 10 bases unmatched. The CDR3 contains 16 residues. Germline-derived CDR1 and CDR2 are KGHDR and SFDVKD. In nucleotides, the CDR3 is TGTGCCACCAGTGATCCTTATGGACAGGTCCGCAATGAGCAGTTCTTC. Translating it yields CATSDPYGQVRNEQFF.

This sequence joins TRBV11-2 and TRBJ1-2; 8 bases are a match to TRBD1. V shed 0 bases, J shed 5 bases, and the junction held 17 bases outside the gene matches. Germline V gene data show CDR1 as SGHAT and CDR2 as FQNNGV. The CDR3 spans 19 residues. CDR3 nucleotide sequence: TGTGCCAGCAGCTTAGATAGTGGTTTCCCGGATGACAGGGGATATGGCTACACCTTC. Its protein is CASSLDSGFPDDRGYGYTF.